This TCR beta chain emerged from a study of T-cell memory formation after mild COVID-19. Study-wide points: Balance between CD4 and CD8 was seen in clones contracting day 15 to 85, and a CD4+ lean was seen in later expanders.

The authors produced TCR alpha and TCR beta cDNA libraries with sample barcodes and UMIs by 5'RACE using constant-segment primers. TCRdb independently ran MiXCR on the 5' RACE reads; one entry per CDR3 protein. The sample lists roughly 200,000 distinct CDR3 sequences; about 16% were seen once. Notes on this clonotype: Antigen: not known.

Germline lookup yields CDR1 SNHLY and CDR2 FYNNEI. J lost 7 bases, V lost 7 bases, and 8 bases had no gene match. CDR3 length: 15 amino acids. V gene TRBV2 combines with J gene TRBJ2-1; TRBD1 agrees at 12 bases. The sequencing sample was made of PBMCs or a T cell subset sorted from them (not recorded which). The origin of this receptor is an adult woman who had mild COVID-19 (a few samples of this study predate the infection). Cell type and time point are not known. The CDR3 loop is CASNEPGQGANEQFF. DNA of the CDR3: TGTGCCAGCAACGAACCGGGACAGGGGGCTAATGAGCAGTTCTTC. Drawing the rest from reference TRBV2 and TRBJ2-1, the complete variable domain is EPEVTQTPSHQVTQMGQEVILRCVPISNHLYFYWYRQILGQKVEFLVSFYNNEISEKSEIFDDQFSVERPDGSNFTLKIRSTKLEDSAMYFCASNEPGQGANEQFFGPGTRLTVL.